Following are 13 T cell receptor beta chains from one sample sequenced in a study of low-dose radiotherapy and immunotherapy resistance in tumors. As to time point: after trial treatment. Treatment given: LDRT plus nivolumab, ipilimumab, low-dose cyclophosphamide and aspirin (RACIN trial). Primers used for first-strand cDNA, a TRAV- and TRBV-specific set, covered both alpha and beta chains. The authors amplified TCRs for 15 to 25 PCR cycles with a constant-region primer and a V-primer adapter. TCRdb re-derived calls from the reads in MiXCR, one entry per CDR3 protein. This table has roughly 100,000 distinct CDR3 sequences, about 20% appearing once. The sequences come from PBMCs, collected after low-dose radiotherapy plus immunotherapy. The receptors derive from a male donor with prostate cancer.

This clonotype occurred many times. This chain connects TRBV5-1 to TRBJ2-3; 8 bases are shared with TRBD1. CDR1 SGHRS and CDR2 YFSETQ come from the germline V gene. This CDR3 comprises 14 residues. V lost 2 bases, J lost 5 bases, and 4 bases stayed unmatched. The CDR3 DNA reads as TGCGCCAGCAGCTTCGGACAGGGTGGAGATACGCAGTATTTT. This translates into CASSFGQGGDTQYF.

This rearrangement joins TRBV5-1 to TRBJ2-7; no reliable D call. The V gene's germline CDR1 is SGHRS and CDR2 YFSETQ. This CDR3 spans 11 amino acids. V was shortened by 6 bases and J by 2 bases, with 6 bases between the two germline ends. Here the CDR3 reads CASNSAYEQYF. The CDR3 region has the DNA TGCGCCAGCAACAGTGCCTACGAGCAGTACTTC.

The sample holds many counts of this clonotype. The chain is built from TRBV19 and TRBJ2-1, with D perhaps TRBD1 or TRBD2 (5 bases each). Trimming shortened V by 4 bases and J by 2 bases, and 12 bases separated the two germline ends. CDR3 length: 15 amino acids. Germline V gene sequence: CDR1 LNHDA, CDR2 SQIVND (reference sequence). The CDR3 DNA reads TGTGCCAGTAGTAAGGGCCGAGGGGCCTACAATGAGCAGTTCTTC. Residues: CASSKGRGAYNEQFF.

As DNA, the CDR3 is TGTGCCAGCACCCCAGGGGGACAGGAAGCTTTCTTT. Protein product: CASTPGGQEAFF. The V and J genes are TRBV6-6 and TRBJ1-1, with 7 bases lining up with TRBD1. Trimming removed 7 bases from V and 8 bases from J; junction bases left unmatched: 7. The CDR3 is 12 amino acids. CDR1 is MNHNY and CDR2 is SVGAGI in the germline V gene (reference sequence).

This clonotype was counted many times. The V gene is TRBV15, the J gene TRBJ2-6; possible D gene TRBD2, 6 bases. The V and J ends lost 2 bases and 4 bases respectively, with 9 bases between them. Germline CDR1 and CDR2: LNHNV and YYDKDF (reference sequence). The CDR3 contains 15 residues. The CDR3 is CATSRRGTGANVLTF. CDR3 DNA sequence: TGTGCCACCAGCAGACGCGGGACCGGGGCCAACGTCCTGACTTTC.

The table lists this clonotype with many counts. The chain joins TRBV2 to TRBJ1-3; D not certain. This CDR3 is 14 amino acids long. Trimming stripped 1 base from V and 4 bases from J, with 8 bases between. Germline V CDR1 and CDR2: SNHLY, FYNNEI. CDR3 sequence (DNA): TGTGCCAGCAGTGAAGTGGGTTCCGGAAACACCATATATTTT. Its protein is CASSEVGSGNTIYF.

At least ten counts were recorded for this clonotype. The chain uses TRBV2 and TRBJ2-5; D is perhaps TRBD2 (5 bases). Germline assignment: CDR1 SNHLY and CDR2 FYNNEI. CDR3 length equals 13 residues. The V end was cut by 4 bases, the J end by 5 bases, with 11 bases between. The CDR3 nucleotides read TGTGCCAGCAGTGGAGGGCTAGGGGAGACCCAGTACTTC. It translates to CASSGGLGETQYF.

This clonotype was seen more than once but under ten times. The gene calls are TRBV7-9 and TRBJ1-1, with a possible D match to TRBD1 (5 bases). This CDR3 has 16 amino acids. The V end was cut by 5 bases, the J end by 7 bases, with 23 bases between. In germline, CDR1 is SEHNR, CDR2 FQNEAQ (reference sequence). CDR3 region: CASSQRVAQGMGEAFF. The CDR3 DNA reads as TGTGCCAGCAGCCAGAGGGTGGCTCAGGGTATGGGTGAAGCTTTCTTT.

At least ten counts were recorded for this clonotype. CDR3 amino acids: CASNRDRDAYEQYF. In DNA form, the CDR3 reads TGTGCCAGCAACCGGGACAGGGACGCCTACGAGCAGTACTTC. The chain uses TRBV2 and TRBJ2-7; 9 nucleotides line up with TRBD1. Germline V gene lookup returns CDR1 SNHLY and CDR2 FYNNEI. Trimming at V came to 7 bases and at J to 2 bases, leaving 6 bases not matched to a gene. The CDR3 covers 14 residues.

This clonotype has ten or more counts. V gene TRBV14 combines with J gene TRBJ2-2; D possibly corresponds to TRBD2 (5 bases). The germline V gene encodes CDR1 SGHDN and CDR2 FVKESK. The germline V and J ends were trimmed by 4 bases and 4 bases, with 13 bases remaining between them. This CDR3 region has 15 residues. The CDR3, as DNA: TGTGCCAGCAGCCCTACCTGGCGGGCCACCGGGGAGCTGTTTTTT. Residues: CASSPTWRATGELFF.

Ten or more counts support this clonotype. The gene calls are TRBV19 and TRBJ1-5, with D possibly being TRBD1 (6 bases). Between the trimmed V and J ends, which lost 5 bases and 2 bases, there was a span of 16 bases. The CDR3 is 16 residues long. Germline CDR1 is LNHDA and CDR2 is SQIVND (reference sequence). CDR3 region: CASSLTGRFGNQPQHF. Written as DNA, the CDR3 is TGTGCCAGTAGTCTTACAGGGAGGTTCGGCAATCAGCCCCAGCATTTT. Based on the CDR3 plus reference TRBV19 and TRBJ1-5, the full variable domain is DGGITQSPKYLFRKEGQNVTLSCEQNLNHDAMYWYRQDPGQGLRLIYYSQIVNDFQKGDIAEGYSVSREKKESFPLTVTSAQKNPTAFYLCASSLTGRFGNQPQHFGDGTRLSIL.

At least ten counts were recorded for this clonotype. V is TRBV11-2 and J is TRBJ1-2; D unclear. The CDR3 extends over 13 amino acids. V lost 5 bases, J lost 5 bases, and 12 bases lay in between. The germline V gene encodes CDR1 SGHAT and CDR2 FQNNGV. Here the CDR3 DNA reads TGTGCCAGCAGCCAGTACCCGGAGTATGGCTACACCTTC. Amino acids: CASSQYPEYGYTF.

This clonotype was recorded at least ten times. The chain employs TRBV6-5 and TRBJ2-5, with TRBD2 as a possible D gene (7 bases). Germline V gene lookup returns CDR1 MNHEY and CDR2 SVGAGI. The V end was cut by 4 bases, the J end by 5 bases, with 14 bases between. The CDR3 extends over 14 amino acids. In nucleotides, the CDR3 is TGTGCCAGCAGTTTGCAACAGGGAGGGGAGACCCAGTACTTC. This gives the protein CASSLQQGGETQYF.